This T cell receptor (beta chain) is drawn from a study of early T cells in non-severe SARS-CoV-2 infection. Whole-study context: Sequencing targeted bulk RNA from unsorted whole blood, leaving chains unpaired.

Individual cDNA molecules carried attached unique molecular identifiers. TCRdb called the 5' RACE reads again in MiXCR, with one record for every CDR3 protein. The repertoire has tens of thousands of distinct CDR3 sequences, roughly 5.2% of them found once; the top ten carry approximately 3.6%. This clonotype came up a few times. Its antigen is still unknown. Trimming at V came to 5 bases and at J to 0 bases, leaving 4 bases not matched to a gene. Germline V lookup: CDR1 DFQATT, CDR2 SNEGSKA (reference sequence). The CDR3 has 14 residues. Regarding the study as a whole: Matching with VDJdb favored anti-spike CD8 responses (missing private and CD4 specificities).

This chain joins TRBV20-1 and TRBJ2-5, with 9 bases aligning to TRBD1. This receptor was obtained from an adult who was a healthcare worker with PCR-confirmed SARS-CoV-2 infection or an uninfected control (not recorded which). Sequencing was carried out using whole blood. The CDR3 region has the DNA TGCAGTGCTGGGACAGGGTGGGACCAAGAGACCCAGTACTTC. Residues: CSAGTGWDQETQYF.